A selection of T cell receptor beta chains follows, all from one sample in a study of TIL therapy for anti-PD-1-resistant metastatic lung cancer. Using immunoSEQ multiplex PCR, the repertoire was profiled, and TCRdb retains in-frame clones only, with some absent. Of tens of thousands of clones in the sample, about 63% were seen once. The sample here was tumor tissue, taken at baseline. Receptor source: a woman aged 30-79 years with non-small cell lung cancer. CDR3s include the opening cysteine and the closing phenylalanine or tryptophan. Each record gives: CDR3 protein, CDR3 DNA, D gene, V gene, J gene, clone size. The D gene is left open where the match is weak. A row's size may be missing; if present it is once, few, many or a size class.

CASSQGLAGQPRYF	TGCGCCAGCAGCCAGGGACTAGCGGGACAACCTCGGTACTTC	TRBD2	TRBV10-1	TRBJ2-7	medium-sized
CAIRSIQGRAFF	TGTGCCATCAGGAGTATTCAGGGGAGGGCTTTCTTT	.	TRBV10-3	TRBJ1-1	few
CASSAGGLFYNEQFF	TGTGCCAGCAGTGCCGGGGGTCTTTTCTACAATGAGCAGTTCTTC	.	TRBV6-1	TRBJ2-1	.
CASTVGGLGYTF	TGTGCCAGCACAGTGGGGGGGCTTGGCTACACCTTC	.	TRBV2	TRBJ1-2	many
CASSTEGQSFIGYTF	TGTGCCAGCAGTACTGAAGGACAGTCGTTTATTGGCTACACCTTC	.	TRBV2	TRBJ1-2	few
CASSLEGRSTEAFF	TGTGCCAGCAGCTTAGAAGGGAGGAGCACTGAAGCTTTCTTT	.	TRBV7-9	TRBJ1-1	.
CASSSRQGAGTEAFF	TGTGCCAGCAGCTCTAGACAGGGGGCCGGCACTGAAGCTTTCTTT	TRBD1	TRBV11-2	TRBJ1-1	.
CASSLASGTDTQYF	TGCGCCAGCAGCTTGGCCTCGGGCACAGATACGCAGTATTTT	.	TRBV5-1	TRBJ2-3	.
CASSYGTSQRTQYF	TGTGCCAGCAGTTACGGGACTAGTCAGCGCACGCAGTATTTT	TRBD2	TRBV6-5	TRBJ2-3	.
CASSKREVGFGEQYF	TGTGCCAGCAGCAAAAGGGAGGTTGGGTTCGGCGAGCAGTACTTC	.	TRBV7-2	TRBJ2-7	few
CASSLGNTGELFF	TGTGCCAGCAGTTTAGGTAACACCGGGGAGCTGTTTTTT	.	TRBV27	TRBJ2-2	few
CASSPLGESSYEQYF	TGTGCCAGCAGCCCACTTGGTGAAAGCTCCTACGAGCAGTACTTC	.	TRBV6-5	TRBJ2-7	once
CSPRLAGYNEQFF	TGCAGCCCCAGACTAGCGGGGTACAATGAGCAGTTCTTC	TRBD2	TRBV29-1	TRBJ2-1	.
CASSYAPARATPLAKNIQYF	TGTGCCAGCAGCTACGCTCCCGCCAGGGCTACTCCACTAGCCAAAAACATTCAGTACTTC	.	TRBV14	TRBJ2-4	.
CASSPSGRAYEQYF	TGTGCCAGCAGTCCAAGCGGGAGGGCCTACGAGCAGTACTTC	TRBD2	TRBV6-5	TRBJ2-7	.
CASRTGDTEAFF	TGCGCCAGCAGGACAGGGGACACTGAAGCTTTCTTT	TRBD1	TRBV5-1	TRBJ1-1	few
CASSARGQSNQPQHF	TGTGCCAGCAGTGCCAGGGGGCAAAGCAATCAGCCCCAGCATTTT	TRBD1	TRBV6-5	TRBJ1-5	.
CAWSMGQGTHSNQPQHF	TGTGCCTGGAGTATGGGACAGGGGACCCATAGCAATCAGCCCCAGCATTTT	TRBD1	TRBV30	TRBJ1-5	few
CASSFSTGNAFF	TGTGCCAGCAGCTTTAGTACGGGGAACGCTTTCTTT	.	TRBV5-6	TRBJ1-1	.
CASSFTSGTNYEQYF	TGCGCCAGCAGCTTTACTAGCGGGACCAACTACGAGCAGTACTTC	TRBD2	TRBV4-1	TRBJ2-7	.
CATSREPNQPQHF	TGTGCCACCAGCAGAGAACCCAATCAGCCCCAGCATTTT	.	TRBV15	TRBJ1-5	few
CASSLPGLAGLSTDTQYF	TGCGCCAGCAGCTTGCCGGGACTAGCGGGTTTGAGCACAGATACGCAGTATTTT	TRBD2	TRBV5-1	TRBJ2-3	few
CSARGLAGGELFF	TGCAGCGCCCGTGGACTAGCTGGCGGGGAGCTGTTTTTT	TRBD2	TRBV29-1	TRBJ2-2	.
CAWSVTGVSYEQYF	TGTGCCTGGAGTGTCACGGGAGTTTCCTACGAGCAGTACTTC	.	TRBV30	TRBJ2-7	.
CASDQDSKEPQHF	TGTGCCAGCGATCAGGACAGCAAAGAGCCCCAGCATTTT	.	TRBV2	TRBJ1-5	.
CASSRGGMYQETQYF	TGTGCCAGCAGTCGGGGCGGGATGTACCAAGAGACCCAGTACTTC	.	TRBV11-3	TRBJ2-5	.
CSVVPGANTEAFF	TGCAGCGTTGTCCCGGGGGCGAACACTGAAGCTTTCTTT	.	TRBV29-1	TRBJ1-1	.
CASRAPGERYEQYF	TGTGCCAGCAGAGCCCCCGGGGAGCGGTACGAGCAGTACTTC	.	TRBV2	TRBJ2-7	.
CASSIQGGLYTF	TGTGCCAGCAGCATCCAGGGAGGCCTCTACACCTTC	.	TRBV7-9	TRBJ1-2	few
CASSQFRGTEAFF	TGTGCCAGCAGTCAATTTAGAGGGACTGAAGCTTTCTTT	.	TRBV6-1	TRBJ1-1	.
CASSTLPGLAGGPYEQYF	TGTGCCAGCTCAACTCTTCCGGGACTAGCGGGAGGGCCCTACGAGCAGTACTTC	TRBD2	TRBV18	TRBJ2-7	medium-sized